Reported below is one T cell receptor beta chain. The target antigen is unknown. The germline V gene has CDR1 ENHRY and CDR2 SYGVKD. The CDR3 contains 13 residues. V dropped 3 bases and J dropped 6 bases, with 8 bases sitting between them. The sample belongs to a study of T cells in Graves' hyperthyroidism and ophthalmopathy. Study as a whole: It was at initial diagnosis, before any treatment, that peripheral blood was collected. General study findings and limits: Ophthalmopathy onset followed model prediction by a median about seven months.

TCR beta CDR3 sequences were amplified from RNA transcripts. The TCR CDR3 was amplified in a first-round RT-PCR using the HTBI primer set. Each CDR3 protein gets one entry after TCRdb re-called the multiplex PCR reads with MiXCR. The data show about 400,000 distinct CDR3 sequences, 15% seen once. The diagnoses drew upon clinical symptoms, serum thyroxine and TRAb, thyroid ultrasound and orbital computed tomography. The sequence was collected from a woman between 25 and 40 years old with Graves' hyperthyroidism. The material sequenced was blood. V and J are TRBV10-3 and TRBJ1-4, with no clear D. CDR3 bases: TGTGCCATCAGTGACGCTGTGGATGAAAAACTGTTTTTT. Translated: CAISDAVDEKLFF.